A selection of T cell receptor beta chains follows, all from one sample in a study of cytomegalovirus exposure and HLA in healthy donors. Only in-frame clones appear in the TCRdb table, and some are missing; sequencing was by immunoSEQ multiplex PCR. The repertoire holds 180,000 or so clones, with roughly 80% as singletons. The specimen was PBMCs. The receptors shown here come from a female donor in good health and CMV-seronegative. CDR3s include the opening cysteine and the closing phenylalanine or tryptophan. Fields, in order: CDR3 protein, CDR3 DNA, J gene, D gene, clone size, CDR3 length, V gene. D genes are given only for firm matches. Expanded clones are given a class, and other clones once, few, many or no size at all.

CATSRDGYEQYF	TGTGCCACCAGCAGAGACGGGTACGAGCAGTACTTC	TRBJ2-7	-	once	12	TRBV15
CAISDPVYGGQGADGYTF	TGTGCCATCAGTGACCCAGTTTACGGTGGACAGGGGGCCGATGGCTACACCTTC	TRBJ1-2	TRBD1	-	18	TRBV10-3
CASSELAGGEENQYF	TGCGCCAGCAGTGAGTTAGCGGGAGGGGAAGAGAACCAGTACTTC	TRBJ2-5	TRBD2	once	15	TRBV10-1
CSSSLADGTANTGELFF	TGTTCCAGCAGCTTAGCTGATGGGACAGCGAACACCGGGGAGCTGTTTTTT	TRBJ2-2	TRBD1	-	17	TRBV7-9
CASSLQGGTEAFF	TGTGCCAGCAGCCTACAGGGGGGCACTGAAGCTTTCTTT	TRBJ1-1	TRBD1	-	13	TRBV11-3
CASKGDPYSYEQYF	TGTGCCAGTAAGGGGGATCCCTACTCCTACGAGCAGTACTTC	TRBJ2-7	-	-	14	TRBV19
CASSFTGGGHEQYF	TGTGCCAGCAGTTTTACGGGAGGGGGACACGAGCAGTACTTC	TRBJ2-7	TRBD2	-	14	TRBV27
CASSSFSGLAKNIQYF	TGTGCCAGCAGCTCCTTTAGCGGGCTAGCCAAAAACATTCAGTACTTC	TRBJ2-4	TRBD2	-	16	TRBV11-2
CASTREETYNEQFF	TGTGCCAGCACCAGGGAAGAGACCTACAATGAGCAGTTCTTC	TRBJ2-1	-	few	14	TRBV6-1
CASSPSGTSGGITYEQYF	TGTGCCAGCAGCCCTAGCGGGACTAGCGGGGGGATAACCTACGAGCAGTACTTC	TRBJ2-7	TRBD2	-	18	TRBV7-3
CASSNSISGNTIYF	TGTGCCAGCAGCAACAGCATCTCTGGAAACACCATATATTTT	TRBJ1-3	-	once	14	TRBV9
CASSQQQGNTGELFF	TGCGCCAGCAGCCAGCAACAGGGGAACACCGGGGAGCTGTTTTTT	TRBJ2-2	-	-	15	TRBV4-1
CASRLSGSVADTQYF	TGTGCCAGCAGGCTTAGCGGGAGCGTGGCTGATACGCAGTATTTT	TRBJ2-3	TRBD2	-	15	TRBV2
CASSLGSGKEPSYEQYF	TGTGCCAGCAGCTTAGGGAGCGGGAAGGAACCCTCCTACGAGCAGTACTTC	TRBJ2-7	TRBD2	-	17	TRBV7-2
CASSSRQGYGYTF	TGTGCCAGCAGCTCAAGACAGGGGTACGGCTACACCTTC	TRBJ1-2	TRBD1	-	13	TRBV9
CASSYGTGSPGNTIYF	TGTGCCAGCAGTTACGGGACAGGGTCCCCTGGAAACACCATATATTTT	TRBJ1-3	TRBD1	-	16	TRBV6-5
CASSRKGAGQSTDTQYF	TGTGCCAGCAGCCGAAAGGGAGCGGGTCAGAGCACAGATACGCAGTATTTT	TRBJ2-3	-	-	17	TRBV7-2
CASRDRGDTGELFF	TGTGCCAGCAGGGACAGGGGGGACACCGGGGAGCTGTTTTTT	TRBJ2-2	TRBD1	-	14	TRBV6-1
CASSLAGKYEQYF	TGTGCCAGCAGCTTGGCGGGGAAGTACGAGCAGTACTTC	TRBJ2-7	-	-	13	TRBV7-3
CSGRDSSETQYF	TGCAGCGGAAGGGACAGCTCAGAGACCCAGTACTTC	TRBJ2-5	TRBD1	-	12	TRBV29-1
CASSPRSETSTDTQYF	TGTGCCAGCAGCCCTCGGAGTGAAACTAGCACAGATACGCAGTATTTT	TRBJ2-3	-	-	16	TRBV9
CASSESASGGGYEQFF	TGTGCCAGCAGTGAATCGGCTAGCGGGGGGGGGTATGAGCAGTTCTTC	TRBJ2-1	TRBD2	-	16	TRBV6-4
CASSRDISGNTIYF	TGTGCCAGCTCAAGGGACATCTCTGGAAACACCATATATTTT	TRBJ1-3	-	-	14	TRBV18
CASSYVQEDNYGYTF	TGTGCCAGCAGTTATGTCCAGGAAGATAACTATGGCTACACCTTC	TRBJ1-2	-	-	15	TRBV6-5
CASSLTSGGARETQYF	TGTGCCAGCAGTCTTACTAGCGGGGGGGCCCGTGAGACCCAGTACTTC	TRBJ2-5	TRBD2	-	16	TRBV28
CASSDDRAWNQPQHF	TGCGCCAGCAGTGACGACAGGGCGTGGAATCAGCCCCAGCATTTT	TRBJ1-5	TRBD1	-	15	TRBV10-2
CASAGDRGFRSNQPQHF	TGTGCCAGCGCGGGGGACAGGGGGTTCCGGAGCAATCAGCCCCAGCATTTT	TRBJ1-5	TRBD1	-	17	TRBV19
CASSLQGQRRYIYGYTF	TGTGCCAGCAGCCTCCAAGGACAGCGACGATATATCTATGGCTACACCTTC	TRBJ1-2	-	few	17	TRBV7-2
CASSEKGQFYGTEAFF	TGTGCCAGCAGTGAGAAGGGACAGTTCTATGGGACTGAAGCTTTCTTT	TRBJ1-1	TRBD1	-	16	TRBV25-1
CASSYEGRGGNTIYF	TGTGCCAGCAGTTACGAAGGGAGAGGGGGAAACACCATATATTTT	TRBJ1-3	-	-	15	TRBV6-5
CAWSPLGGLAGSTDTQYF	TGTGCCTGGAGCCCCCTGGGGGGGTTAGCGGGAAGCACAGATACGCAGTATTTT	TRBJ2-3	TRBD2	-	18	TRBV30
CASSQGGRATEAFF	TGTGCCAGCAGCCAAGGGGGGCGCGCCACTGAAGCTTTCTTT	TRBJ1-1	-	once	14	TRBV4-2
CASNNNRVDTLKGTEAFF	TGCGCCAGCAACAACAACAGGGTCGATACGCTGAAGGGCACTGAAGCTTTCTTT	TRBJ1-1	-	-	18	TRBV5-1
CASSLDSGLAARPGANVLTF	TGTGCCAGCAGCTTAGATTCCGGACTAGCGGCGAGACCTGGGGCCAACGTCCTGACTTTC	TRBJ2-6	TRBD2	once	20	TRBV11-2
CASSSTVNTEAFF	TGTGCCAGCAGCTCGACAGTGAACACTGAAGCTTTCTTT	TRBJ1-1	-	few	13	TRBV7-2
CASSVGQGDNEQFF	TGTGCCAGCAGCGTAGGGCAGGGCGACAATGAGCAGTTCTTC	TRBJ2-1	-	-	14	TRBV9
CASSVARQGNTGELFF	TGTGCCAGCAGCGTAGCTAGGCAGGGGAACACCGGGGAGCTGTTTTTT	TRBJ2-2	-	few	16	TRBV9
CASSADRGYNSPLHF	TGTGCCAGCAGCGCCGACAGGGGTTATAATTCACCCCTCCACTTT	TRBJ1-6	TRBD1	-	15	TRBV9
CATNRGDMNTEAFF	TGTGCCACCAACAGGGGGGATATGAACACTGAAGCTTTCTTT	TRBJ1-1	TRBD1	-	14	TRBV7-2
CASRRTGANVLTF	TGTGCCAGCAGGAGGACTGGGGCCAACGTCCTGACTTTC	TRBJ2-6	-	-	13	TRBV6-7
CSVEAGGGRGSFGYNEQFF	TGCAGCGTTGAAGCCGGCGGCGGGAGGGGGTCCTTTGGCTACAATGAGCAGTTCTTC	TRBJ2-1	TRBD2	-	19	TRBV29-1
CASSLRDNLFF	TGTGCCAGCTCACTCCGGGACAATCTGTTTTTT	TRBJ1-4	-	-	11	TRBV18
CASSIKGSGLALSGEDEQFF	TGTGCCAGTAGTATAAAAGGTTCGGGTTTGGCACTGAGTGGGGAGGATGAGCAGTTCTTC	TRBJ2-1	-	-	20	TRBV19
CASSQNPRNTDTQYF	TGTGCCAGCAGTCAAAACCCTAGGAACACAGATACGCAGTATTTT	TRBJ2-3	-	-	15	TRBV2
CASSLVYSSYNEQFF	TGTGCCAGCAGCTTGGTCTACTCCTCATACAATGAGCAGTTCTTC	TRBJ2-1	-	-	15	TRBV5-6
CASSGGQGGQPQHF	TGTGCCAGCAGCGGCGGACAGGGTGGTCAGCCCCAGCATTTT	TRBJ1-5	TRBD1	-	14	TRBV9
CASSGGLGAYGYTF	TGTGCCAGCAGTGGGGGTCTGGGGGCCTATGGCTACACCTTC	TRBJ1-2	-	-	14	TRBV6-1
CASRGGDETQYF	TGTGCCAGCAGGGGAGGGGACGAGACCCAGTACTTC	TRBJ2-5	TRBD2	-	12	TRBV7-3
CASSFPGLNEKLFF	TGTGCCAGCAGTTTTCCAGGCCTCAATGAAAAACTGTTTTTT	TRBJ1-4	-	few	14	TRBV27
CASSLRDRGYEQYF	TGTGCCAGCAGCTTAAGGGACAGGGGCTACGAGCAGTACTTC	TRBJ2-7	TRBD1	-	14	TRBV7-9
CASSDRGASEVEQYF	TGTGCCAGCAGCGACAGAGGGGCTAGCGAAGTCGAGCAGTACTTC	TRBJ2-7	-	-	15	TRBV27
CASSHLYDSGGVGELFF	TGCGCCAGCAGTCACCTTTATGATAGCGGGGGGGTCGGGGAGCTGTTTTTT	TRBJ2-2	TRBD2	-	17	TRBV4-3